This TCR beta chain is drawn from a study of tumor-infiltrating lymphocytes in oesophageal squamous cell carcinoma. Via MiXCR, TCRdb re-called the PCR reads, giving one row per CDR3 protein. The profile shows around 12,000 distinct CDR3 sequences, around 50% of them singletons. The CDR3 covers 15 residues. V shed 2 bases, J shed 2 bases, and the junction held 2 bases outside the gene matches. The V gene's germline CDR1 is MNHNS and CDR2 SASEGT. V gene TRBV6-1 combines with J gene TRBJ2-3, with 9 bases aligning to TRBD1. The source is a male donor with esophageal squamous cell carcinoma. What was sequenced was esophageal tumor tissue. The CDR3 protein is CASSERQGVTDTQYF. The CDR3 bases are TGTGCCAGCAGTGAAAGACAGGGGGTCACAGATACGCAGTATTTT.